What follows are 8 T cell receptor beta chains derived from one specimen sequenced in a study of CD8 T cells in Susac syndrome. Roughly 0.45 to 1 ug RNA was reverse transcribed with random hexamers. TCRdb passed the immunoSEQ multiplex PCR reads through MiXCR, listing each CDR3 protein once. Of around 170,000 distinct CDR3 sequences listed, more than 85% are singletons. The specimen was CD8+ T cells from PBMCs. These receptors all come from a human donor with Susac syndrome.

DNA of the CDR3: TGTGCCACCAGCGAGGGTTCGAGCAATCAGCCCCAGCATTTT. It is translated as CATSEGSSNQPQHF. The chain employs TRBV24-1 and TRBJ1-5, with D hard to call. The V and J ends lost 7 bases and 1 base respectively, with 10 bases between them. The length of the CDR3 is 14 residues. Germline V gene data show CDR1 as KGHDR and CDR2 as SFDVKD.

This CDR3 is CASSEERTFPSDTQYF. CDR3 in DNA: TGTGCCAGCAGTGAAGAAAGGACTTTCCCTTCGGATACCCAGTACTTC. This sequence joins TRBV6-1 and TRBJ2-5; D may be TRBD2 (5 bases). This CDR3 is built from 16 residues. V was cut by 1 base and J by 8 bases, with 20 bases left in between. Germline V gene sequence: CDR1 MNHNS, CDR2 SASEGT.

The rearrangement uses TRBV13 and TRBJ2-7, with D unclear. V was pared by 2 bases and J by 3 bases, with 11 bases between. Germline lookup yields CDR1 PRHDT and CDR2 FYEKMQ (reference sequence). CDR3 length: 14 amino acids. DNA for the CDR3: TGTGCCAGCAGCTTATTGACGCTAAGCTACGAGCAGTACTTC. Amino acids: CASSLLTLSYEQYF. Full variable domain (rest looked up from reference TRBV13 and TRBJ2-7): AAGVIQSPRHLIKEKRETATLKCYPIPRHDTVYWYQQGPGQDPQFLISFYEKMQSDKGSIPDRFSAQQFSDYHSELNMSSLELGDSALYFCASSLLTLSYEQYFGPGTRLTVT.

This chain uses TRBV7-9 with TRBJ2-1; D perhaps matches TRBD2 (6 bases). The V end lost 2 bases, the J end lost 1 base, and 15 bases lay between the germline ends. The CDR3 covers 17 residues. Per germline, CDR1 SEHNR and CDR2 FQNEAQ (reference sequence). This CDR3 is CASSLRVGTPSYNEQFF. Here the CDR3 DNA reads TGTGCCAGCAGCTTACGGGTTGGGACTCCTTCCTACAATGAGCAGTTCTTC. Full variable domain (missing parts from reference TRBV7-9 and TRBJ2-1): DTGVSQNPRHKITKRGQNVTFRCDPISEHNRLYWYRQTLGQGPEFLTYFQNEAQLEKSRLLSDRFSAERPKGSFSTLEIQRTEQGDSAMYLCASSLRVGTPSYNEQFFGPGTRLTVL.

The chain carries TRBV4-1 and TRBJ2-7; D is possibly TRBD2 (5 bases). Germline loops: CDR1 MGHRA, CDR2 YSYEKL. The V gene lost 4 bases and the J gene lost 6 bases, with 13 bases spanning the gap. The CDR3 is 13 amino acids. The chain's CDR3 is CASSLSDAGEQYF. The CDR3, as DNA: TGCGCCAGCAGCCTCTCGGATGCGGGCGAGCAGTACTTC.

This clonotype came up once. The gene calls are TRBV20-1 and TRBJ2-1; 7 bases map to TRBD2. CDR1 DFQATT and CDR2 SNEGSKA come from the germline V gene (reference sequence). J was trimmed by 5 bases and V by 6 bases; bases with no gene match: 7. The CDR3 spans 13 residues. The CDR3 nucleotides read TGCAGTGCCCCGGGACTACTAAACAATGAGCAGTTCTTC. Its translation: CSAPGLLNNEQFF.

The chain links TRBV3-1 to TRBJ2-2; D remains unclear. Trimming shortened V by 0 bases and J by 5 bases, and 10 bases separated the two germline ends. CDR3 size: 15 residues. Looked up from germline, CDR1 is LGHDT and CDR2 is YNNKEL (reference sequence). The CDR3 is CASSQDLVGTGELFF. For the CDR3, the DNA is TGTGCCAGCAGCCAAGATTTAGTAGGGACCGGGGAGCTGTTTTTT.

This clonotype has only one observation. The V call is TRBV27, the J call TRBJ1-2, with a weak D call TRBD1 (5 bases). This CDR3 is 16 amino acids long. V lost 6 bases and J 8 bases, leaving 25 bases between the germline ends. Germline V lookup: CDR1 MNHEY, CDR2 SMNVEV (reference sequence). In nucleotides, the CDR3 is TGTGCCAGCAGACCCGGGACGGGTACGTCCGGCGTCGGCTACACCTTC. Translating it yields CASRPGTGTSGVGYTF.